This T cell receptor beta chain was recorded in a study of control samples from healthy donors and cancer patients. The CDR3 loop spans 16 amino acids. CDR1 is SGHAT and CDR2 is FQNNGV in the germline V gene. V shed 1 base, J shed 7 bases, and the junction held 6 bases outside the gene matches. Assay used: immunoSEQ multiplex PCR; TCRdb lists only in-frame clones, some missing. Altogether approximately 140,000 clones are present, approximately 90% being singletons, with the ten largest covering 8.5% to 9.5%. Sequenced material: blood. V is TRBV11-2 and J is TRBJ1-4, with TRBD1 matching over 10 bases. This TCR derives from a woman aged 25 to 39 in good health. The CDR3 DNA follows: TGTGCCAGCAGCTTAGCCGCCGGGACAGGGGTTGAAAAACTGTTTTTT. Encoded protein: CASSLAAGTGVEKLFF.